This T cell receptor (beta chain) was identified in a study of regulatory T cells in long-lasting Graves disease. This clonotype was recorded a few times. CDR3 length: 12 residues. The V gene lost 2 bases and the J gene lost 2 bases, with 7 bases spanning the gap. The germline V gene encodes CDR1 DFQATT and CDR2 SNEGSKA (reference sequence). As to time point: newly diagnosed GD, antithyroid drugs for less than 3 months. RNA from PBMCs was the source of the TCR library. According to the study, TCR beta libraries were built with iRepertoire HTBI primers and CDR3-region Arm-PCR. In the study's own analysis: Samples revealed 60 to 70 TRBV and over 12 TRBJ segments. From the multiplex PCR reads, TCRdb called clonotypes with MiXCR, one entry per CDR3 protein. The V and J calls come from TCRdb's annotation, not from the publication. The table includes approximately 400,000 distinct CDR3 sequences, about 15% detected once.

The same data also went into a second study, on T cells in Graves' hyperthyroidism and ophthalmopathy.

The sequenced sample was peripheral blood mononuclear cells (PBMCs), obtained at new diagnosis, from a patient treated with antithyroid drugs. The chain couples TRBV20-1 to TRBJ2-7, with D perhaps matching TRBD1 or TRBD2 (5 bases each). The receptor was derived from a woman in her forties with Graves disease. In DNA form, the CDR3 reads TGCAGTGCTAGAAGGGACGCCTACGAGCAGTACTTC. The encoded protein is CSARRDAYEQYF.